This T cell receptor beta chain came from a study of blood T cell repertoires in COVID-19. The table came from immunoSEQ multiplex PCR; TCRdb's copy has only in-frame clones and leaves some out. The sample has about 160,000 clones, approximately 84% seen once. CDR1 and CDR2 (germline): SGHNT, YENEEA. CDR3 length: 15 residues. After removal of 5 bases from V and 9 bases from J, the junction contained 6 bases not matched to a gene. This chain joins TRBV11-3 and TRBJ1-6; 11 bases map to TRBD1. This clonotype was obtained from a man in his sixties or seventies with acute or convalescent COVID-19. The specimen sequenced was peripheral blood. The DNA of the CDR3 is TGTGCCAGCAGCAAAGGACAGGGGGCTGGTTCACCCCTCCACTTT. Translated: CASSKGQGAGSPLHF.